Listed below are T cell receptor beta chains from one sample, sequenced in a study of blood T cell repertoires in COVID-19. Profiling relied on immunoSEQ multiplex PCR, and the TCRdb table lists in-frame clones only, not all of them. The sample has under 45,000 clones, about 85% seen once. Sequencing used peripheral blood. All receptors come from a man aged 60 to 75 with acute or convalescent COVID-19. Each CDR3 is given with its conserved first and last residue. Fields, in order: V gene, D gene, clone size, J gene, CDR3 DNA, CDR3 protein. The D gene is left open where the match is weak. Clone size appears in some rows only: once, few, many, or a class for an expanded clone.

v_call: TRBV20-1; d_call: NA; clone_size: NA; j_call: TRBJ1-5; cdr3_nt: TGCAGTGCTAGTGACGCGGGGGATGGTCATCAGCCCCAGCATTTT; cdr3_aa: CSASDAGDGHQPQHF
v_call: TRBV2; d_call: NA; clone_size: NA; j_call: TRBJ2-1; cdr3_nt: TGTGCCAGCAGCACCCCCCGGGACTTATACAATGAGCAGTTCTTC; cdr3_aa: CASSTPRDLYNEQFF
v_call: TRBV5-1; d_call: NA; clone_size: NA; j_call: TRBJ2-7; cdr3_nt: TGCGCCAGCAGCTCGGGATTCCACGAGCAGTACTTC; cdr3_aa: CASSSGFHEQYF
v_call: TRBV6-2/TRBV6-3; d_call: NA; clone_size: NA; j_call: TRBJ2-2; cdr3_nt: TGTGCCAGCAGTTACTCGACAAGGGGGAATACCGGGGAGCTGTTTTTT; cdr3_aa: CASSYSTRGNTGELFF
v_call: TRBV14; d_call: TRBD2; clone_size: once; j_call: TRBJ2-3; cdr3_nt: TGTGCCAGCAGCCACCAGGGAGGGAGTACAGATACGCAGTATTTT; cdr3_aa: CASSHQGGSTDTQYF
v_call: TRBV9; d_call: TRBD1; clone_size: NA; j_call: TRBJ1-5; cdr3_nt: TGTGCCAGCAGCGTAGCTACCCCCCCTGACAGGGGGCGTGGGCAGCCCCAGCATTTT; cdr3_aa: CASSVATPPDRGRGQPQHF
v_call: TRBV7-2; d_call: TRBD1; clone_size: NA; j_call: TRBJ1-1; cdr3_nt: TGTGCCAGCAGCCCACAGGGGGGGAACACTGAAGCTTTCTTT; cdr3_aa: CASSPQGGNTEAFF
v_call: TRBV6-5; d_call: TRBD1; clone_size: NA; j_call: TRBJ1-4; cdr3_nt: TGTGCCAGCAGACCAACCAGGGGGACTAATGAAAAACTGTTTTTT; cdr3_aa: CASRPTRGTNEKLFF
v_call: TRBV5-1; d_call: NA; clone_size: NA; j_call: TRBJ1-3; cdr3_nt: TGCGCCAGCAGCTTGGGGTGGACACAGGGAAACACCATATATTTT; cdr3_aa: CASSLGWTQGNTIYF
v_call: TRBV21-1; d_call: NA; clone_size: NA; j_call: TRBJ2-1; cdr3_nt: TGTGCCAGCAGCAAGGGGCGGCGGGGCCCCTACAATGAGCAGTTCTTC; cdr3_aa: CASSKGRRGPYNEQFF
v_call: TRBV9; d_call: TRBD2; clone_size: once; j_call: TRBJ2-2; cdr3_nt: TGTGCCAGCAGCACCGGACTAGCGGTTGGGAACACCGGGGAGCTGTTTTTT; cdr3_aa: CASSTGLAVGNTGELFF
v_call: TRBV2; d_call: NA; clone_size: medium-sized; j_call: TRBJ2-4; cdr3_nt: TGTGCCAGCAGTGGAGAAGGGAGAAACATTCAGTACTTC; cdr3_aa: CASSGEGRNIQYF
v_call: TRBV5-1; d_call: NA; clone_size: few; j_call: TRBJ1-1; cdr3_nt: TGCGCCAGCAGCTTGGGACAGCAACTTTACACTGAAGCTTTCTTT; cdr3_aa: CASSLGQQLYTEAFF
v_call: TRBV9; d_call: NA; clone_size: NA; j_call: TRBJ2-2; cdr3_nt: TGTGCCAGCACCTTTCCCGGGGGATCGAACACCGGGGAGCTGTTTTTT; cdr3_aa: CASTFPGGSNTGELFF
v_call: TRBV2; d_call: TRBD2; clone_size: NA; j_call: TRBJ2-5; cdr3_nt: TGTGCCAGCAGTGTCGGGACTAGCGGGGAATCGGAGACCCAGTACTTC; cdr3_aa: CASSVGTSGESETQYF
v_call: TRBV21-1; d_call: NA; clone_size: few; j_call: TRBJ2-7; cdr3_nt: TGTGCCAGCAGCAAAAGACAGGGGGTCGAGCAGTACTTC; cdr3_aa: CASSKRQGVEQYF
v_call: TRBV5-1; d_call: TRBD1; clone_size: once; j_call: TRBJ2-5; cdr3_nt: TGCGCCAGCAGTCTCCCCCGGACAGGGTCCGAAACCCAGTACTTC; cdr3_aa: CASSLPRTGSETQYF
v_call: TRBV2; d_call: NA; clone_size: once; j_call: TRBJ1-1; cdr3_nt: TGTGCCAGCAGGGACTCCACTGAAGCTTTCTTT; cdr3_aa: CASRDSTEAFF
v_call: TRBV29-1; d_call: NA; clone_size: NA; j_call: TRBJ1-2; cdr3_nt: TGCAGCGTGGGGGGAGTACGTGACTATGGCTACACCTTC; cdr3_aa: CSVGGVRDYGYTF
v_call: TRBV4-3; d_call: NA; clone_size: NA; j_call: TRBJ1-1; cdr3_nt: TGCGCCAGCAGCCCAGATTCCAGTTTCAGCACTGAAGCTTTCTTT; cdr3_aa: CASSPDSSFSTEAFF
v_call: TRBV5-4; d_call: TRBD2; clone_size: NA; j_call: TRBJ2-1; cdr3_nt: TGTGCCAGCAGCTTGGGGGGCGGGGGGGTCAGTGAGCAGTTCTTC; cdr3_aa: CASSLGGGGVSEQFF
v_call: TRBV7-9; d_call: TRBD1; clone_size: medium-sized; j_call: TRBJ2-2; cdr3_nt: TGTGCCAGCAGCCGGGACAGTAACACCGGGGAGCTGTTTTTT; cdr3_aa: CASSRDSNTGELFF
v_call: TRBV7-2; d_call: TRBD1; clone_size: few; j_call: TRBJ1-2; cdr3_nt: TGTGCCAGCAGCTTCGACAGGGGGTTAGTGGATGTCTATGGCTACACCTTC; cdr3_aa: CASSFDRGLVDVYGYTF
v_call: TRBV2; d_call: NA; clone_size: NA; j_call: TRBJ1-5; cdr3_nt: TGTGCCAGCAGAGGTAGGGACACTAGCAATCAGCCCCAGCATTTT; cdr3_aa: CASRGRDTSNQPQHF
v_call: TRBV13; d_call: NA; clone_size: NA; j_call: TRBJ1-3; cdr3_nt: TGTGCCAGCAGCTTTCATCCCGGGTCCGTGGGAAACACCATATATTTT; cdr3_aa: CASSFHPGSVGNTIYF
v_call: TRBV7-8; d_call: TRBD2; clone_size: NA; j_call: TRBJ2-2; cdr3_nt: TGTGCCAGCAGAAGACTAGCGGGGAACACCGGGGAGCTGTTTTTT; cdr3_aa: CASRRLAGNTGELFF
v_call: TRBV5-6; d_call: NA; clone_size: NA; j_call: TRBJ2-7; cdr3_nt: TGTGCCAGCACCCTCAGGGTTGAGAGCTACGAGCAGTACTTC; cdr3_aa: CASTLRVESYEQYF
v_call: TRBV7-6; d_call: TRBD1; clone_size: NA; j_call: TRBJ1-4; cdr3_nt: TGTGCCAGCAGCTCAGGACAGGACCCAGGGACTAATGAAAAACTGTTTTTT; cdr3_aa: CASSSGQDPGTNEKLFF
v_call: TRBV9; d_call: NA; clone_size: NA; j_call: TRBJ1-1; cdr3_nt: TGTGCCAGCAGCGCTGACTCCTTGAACACTGAAGCTTTCTTT; cdr3_aa: CASSADSLNTEAFF
v_call: TRBV12-3/TRBV12-4; d_call: NA; clone_size: once; j_call: TRBJ1-2; cdr3_nt: TGTGCCAGCAGACTGGGGGGAAACTATGGCTACACCTTC; cdr3_aa: CASRLGGNYGYTF
v_call: TRBV30; d_call: NA; clone_size: NA; j_call: TRBJ1-1; cdr3_nt: TGTGCCTGGAGTCCCAGGAACACTGAAGCTTTCTTT; cdr3_aa: CAWSPRNTEAFF
v_call: TRBV14; d_call: TRBD1; clone_size: NA; j_call: TRBJ2-3; cdr3_nt: TGTGCCAGCAGCCCAGGGGGAGTGGGGACAGATACGCAGTATTTT; cdr3_aa: CASSPGGVGTDTQYF
v_call: TRBV11-2; d_call: NA; clone_size: NA; j_call: TRBJ1-1; cdr3_nt: TGTGCCAGCAGCTTAGATTACAGATTGAACACTGAAGCTTTCTTT; cdr3_aa: CASSLDYRLNTEAFF
v_call: TRBV20-1; d_call: NA; clone_size: NA; j_call: TRBJ1-4; cdr3_nt: TGCAGTGCTAGTGCTGCAACTAATGAAAAACTGTTTTTT; cdr3_aa: CSASAATNEKLFF
v_call: TRBV3-1/TRBV3-2; d_call: TRBD2; clone_size: NA; j_call: TRBJ2-5; cdr3_nt: TGTGCCAGCAGCCTCGGGGCCCGGGGGGAGAGGGAGACCCAGTACTTC; cdr3_aa: CASSLGARGERETQYF
v_call: TRBV14; d_call: NA; clone_size: NA; j_call: TRBJ2-5; cdr3_nt: TGTGCCAGCAGCCATAACCGGGGGGAGACCCAGTACTTC; cdr3_aa: CASSHNRGETQYF
v_call: TRBV27; d_call: NA; clone_size: NA; j_call: TRBJ2-2; cdr3_nt: TGTGCCAGCAGTTTATTCAGGGGCCGGGCCGGGGAGCTGTTTTTT; cdr3_aa: CASSLFRGRAGELFF
v_call: TRBV7-2; d_call: NA; clone_size: NA; j_call: TRBJ1-2; cdr3_nt: TGTGCCAGCAGCCGGTCGGGGTTAGAGGGCTACACCTTC; cdr3_aa: CASSRSGLEGYTF
v_call: TRBV5-5; d_call: NA; clone_size: NA; j_call: TRBJ1-1; cdr3_nt: TGTGCCAGCAGTATGGGGGGACGTACGAACACTGAAGCTTTCTTT; cdr3_aa: CASSMGGRTNTEAFF
v_call: TRBV5-6; d_call: NA; clone_size: NA; j_call: TRBJ2-6; cdr3_nt: TGTGCCAGCAGCTTGACCGGGGTCGGGGCCAACGTCCTGACTTTC; cdr3_aa: CASSLTGVGANVLTF
v_call: TRBV5-1; d_call: NA; clone_size: NA; j_call: TRBJ2-3; cdr3_nt: TGCGCCAGCAGCCCCCCCCTGGGGGGAGATACGCAGTATTTT; cdr3_aa: CASSPPLGGDTQYF
v_call: TRBV12-5; d_call: NA; clone_size: NA; j_call: TRBJ2-5; cdr3_nt: TGTGCTAGTGTTGCAGGGGCGAGGGAGACCCAGTACTTC; cdr3_aa: CASVAGARETQYF
v_call: TRBV19; d_call: NA; clone_size: NA; j_call: TRBJ1-2; cdr3_nt: TGTGCCAGTAGTATCGGGTTTTTCTATGGCTACACCTTC; cdr3_aa: CASSIGFFYGYTF
v_call: TRBV7-2; d_call: TRBD2; clone_size: NA; j_call: TRBJ2-5; cdr3_nt: TGTGCCAGCAGCTTAGGTCCTAGCGGGGGCGAGACCCAGTACTTC; cdr3_aa: CASSLGPSGGETQYF